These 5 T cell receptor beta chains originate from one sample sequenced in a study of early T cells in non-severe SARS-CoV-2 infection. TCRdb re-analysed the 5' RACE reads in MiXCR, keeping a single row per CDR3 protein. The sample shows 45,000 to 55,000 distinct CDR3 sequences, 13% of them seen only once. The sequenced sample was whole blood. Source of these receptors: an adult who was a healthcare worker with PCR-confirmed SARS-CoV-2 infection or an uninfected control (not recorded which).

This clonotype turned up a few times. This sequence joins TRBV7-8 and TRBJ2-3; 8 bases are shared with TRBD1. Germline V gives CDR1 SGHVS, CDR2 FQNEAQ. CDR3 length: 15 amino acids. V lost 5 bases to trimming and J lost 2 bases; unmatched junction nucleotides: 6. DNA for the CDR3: TGTGCCAGCAGCCCAGGACAGGGTAACACAGATACGCAGTATTTT. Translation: CASSPGQGNTDTQYF.

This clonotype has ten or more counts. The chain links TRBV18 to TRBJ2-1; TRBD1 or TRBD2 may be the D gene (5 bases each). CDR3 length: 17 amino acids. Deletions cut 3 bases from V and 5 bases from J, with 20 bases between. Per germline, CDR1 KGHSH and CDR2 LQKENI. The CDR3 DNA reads TGTGCCAGCTCACCGCTCGGAAGGGGACCGACTGACAATGAGCAGTTCTTC. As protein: CASSPLGRGPTDNEQFF.

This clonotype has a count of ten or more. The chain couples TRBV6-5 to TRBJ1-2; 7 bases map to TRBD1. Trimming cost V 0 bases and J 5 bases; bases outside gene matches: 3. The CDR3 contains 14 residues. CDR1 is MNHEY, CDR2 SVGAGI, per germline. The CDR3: CASSYSPQGYGYTF. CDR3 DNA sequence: TGTGCCAGCAGTTACTCTCCACAGGGGTATGGCTACACCTTC.

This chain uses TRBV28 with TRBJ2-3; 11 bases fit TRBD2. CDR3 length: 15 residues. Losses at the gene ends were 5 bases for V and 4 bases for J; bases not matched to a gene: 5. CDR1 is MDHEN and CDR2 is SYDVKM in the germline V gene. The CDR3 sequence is CASSRTSGRPDTQYF. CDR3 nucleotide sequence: TGTGCCAGCAGTCGAACTAGCGGGAGACCAGATACGCAGTATTTT.

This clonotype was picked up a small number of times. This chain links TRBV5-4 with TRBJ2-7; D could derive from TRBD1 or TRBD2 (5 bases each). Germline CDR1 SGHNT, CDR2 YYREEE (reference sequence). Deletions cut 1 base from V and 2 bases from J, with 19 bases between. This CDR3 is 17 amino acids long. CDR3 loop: CASSLSGGSGPAYEQYF. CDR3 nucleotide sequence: TGTGCCAGCAGCTTGTCAGGTGGGTCGGGGCCTGCCTACGAGCAGTACTTC.